A selection of T cell receptor beta chains follows, all from one sample in a study of cytomegalovirus exposure and HLA in healthy donors. Generated by immunoSEQ multiplex PCR, the TCRdb table keeps only in-frame clones and is missing some. The table lists about 140,000 clones, roughly two thirds of them singletons. Sequencing input: PBMCs. Source of these receptors: a male donor in good health and CMV-seronegative. CDR3s include the opening cysteine and the closing phenylalanine or tryptophan. Fields, in order: D gene, V gene, clone size, J gene, CDR3 protein, CDR3 DNA. The D gene is left open where the match is weak. Size tells how often a clone was seen (once, few, many) or the class of an expanded clone, and some rows leave it out.

>-|TRBV28|few|TRBJ1-2
CASSYLRGRGLDGYTF
TGTGCCAGCAGTTACCTTAGGGGCAGGGGTTTGGATGGCTACACCTTC
>-|TRBV12-5|-|TRBJ1-1
CASGPPWQGEAFF
TGTGCTAGTGGTCCGCCTTGGCAGGGGGAAGCTTTCTTT
>-|TRBV27|-|TRBJ1-3
CASSLGGYGNTIYF
TGTGCCAGCAGTTTGGGCGGGTACGGAAACACCATATATTTT
>TRBD1|TRBV19|-|TRBJ1-6
CASKPTGPFNSPLHF
TGTGCCAGTAAACCGACAGGGCCTTTTAATTCACCCCTCCACTTT
>-|TRBV5-6|-|TRBJ1-6
CASSLIDSRGENSPLHF
TGTGCCAGCAGCTTGATCGATTCCAGGGGCGAAAATTCACCCCTCCACTTT
>-|TRBV19|-|TRBJ2-6
CASQSISSGANVLTF
TGTGCCAGCCAATCGATTAGCTCTGGGGCCAACGTCCTGACTTTC
>TRBD1|TRBV6-6|-|TRBJ2-3
CAGNGQGTDTQYF
TGTGCCGGCAATGGACAGGGAACAGATACGCAGTATTTT
>-|TRBV19|-|TRBJ1-1
CASSIRGGDTEAFF
TGTGCCAGTAGTATTCGAGGGGGAGACACTGAAGCTTTCTTT
>-|TRBV19|few|TRBJ1-5
CASSPPPGVDQPQHF
TGTGCCAGTAGCCCACCCCCAGGGGTGGATCAGCCCCAGCATTTT
>TRBD1|TRBV5-5|-|TRBJ1-1
CASSLQGGENTEAFF
TGTGCCAGCAGCTTACAAGGGGGCGAGAACACTGAAGCTTTCTTT
>TRBD2|TRBV30|once|TRBJ2-4
CAWREGLAGDIQYF
TGTGCCTGGAGGGAGGGACTAGCGGGAGACATTCAGTACTTC
>-|TRBV30|-|TRBJ1-2
CAWSVNGYGYTF
TGTGCCTGGAGTGTGAACGGCTATGGCTACACCTTC
>TRBD1|TRBV7-2|-|TRBJ2-7
CASSLGGTGAYEQYF
TGTGCCAGCAGCTTAGGGGGGACAGGGGCCTACGAGCAGTACTTC
>TRBD1|TRBV5-1|-|TRBJ1-1
CASSFAGGGTEAFF
TGCGCCAGCAGCTTCGCAGGGGGTGGCACTGAAGCTTTCTTT
>TRBD1|TRBV27|few|TRBJ1-3
CASSSNAGTVSGNTIYF
TGTGCCAGCAGTTCAAACGCCGGGACAGTCTCTGGAAACACCATATATTTT
>-|TRBV10-3|many|TRBJ1-2
CAISSPRGGYTF
TGTGCCATCAGTAGCCCGCGTGGTGGCTACACCTTC
>-|TRBV5-1|once|TRBJ1-2
CASRGDGLHYGYTF
TGCGCCAGCCGCGGGGATGGGCTTCACTATGGCTACACCTTC
>TRBD2|TRBV18|few|TRBJ2-5
CASSPGLEETQYF
TGTGCCAGCTCCCCGGGACTAGAAGAGACCCAGTACTTC
>-|TRBV7-9|-|TRBJ2-7
CASSSPGSYEQYF
TGTGCCAGCAGCTCCCCGGGGTCCTACGAGCAGTACTTC
>-|TRBV29-1|few|TRBJ1-1
CSGGGSMNTEAFF
TGCAGCGGTGGTGGCAGTATGAACACTGAAGCTTTCTTT
>TRBD1|TRBV6-5|-|TRBJ1-2
CASSYSGTGEHYGYPF
TGTGCCAGCAGTTACTCCGGGACAGGGGAGCACTATGGCTACCCCTTC
>-|TRBV6-5|few|TRBJ2-1
CASSYSAGYYNEQFF
TGTGCCAGCAGTTACTCGGCAGGATATTACAATGAGCAGTTCTTC
>TRBD2|TRBV6-1|-|TRBJ2-7
CASSEGIAGDRSYEQYF
TGTGCCAGCAGTGAAGGGATAGCGGGGGACCGCTCCTACGAGCAGTACTTC
>-|TRBV6-5|-|TRBJ1-4
CASSYSIDSSEKLFF
TGTGCCAGCAGTTACTCGATAGACAGTTCTGAAAAACTGTTTTTT
>TRBD1|TRBV27|once|TRBJ2-3
CASRRTGTALGTDTQYF
TGTGCCAGCAGGAGGACCGGGACAGCGCTGGGCACAGATACGCAGTATTTT
>TRBD1|TRBV2|-|TRBJ2-7
CASSEGDSYEQYF
TGTGCCAGCAGTGAAGGGGACAGCTACGAGCAGTACTTC
>-|TRBV9|-|TRBJ1-6
CASSDGGGVGNSPLHF
TGTGCCAGCAGCGACGGGGGGGGCGTGGGCAATTCACCCCTCCACTTT
>TRBD1|TRBV28|few|TRBJ1-4
CAGRQGGANEKLFF
TGTGCCGGCCGACAGGGTGGGGCTAATGAAAAACTGTTTTTT
>-|TRBV15|-|TRBJ1-2
CATSRGQMGGYGYTF
TGTGCCACCAGCAGAGGTCAGATGGGGGGTTATGGCTACACCTTC
>-|TRBV11-2|-|TRBJ2-3
CASSLAATRTQYF
TGTGCCAGCAGCTTGGCGGCGACTCGTACGCAGTATTTT
>-|TRBV7-9|-|TRBJ1-6
CASSSVGSYNSPPHF
TGTGCCAGCAGCTCCGTGGGCTCCTATAATTCACCCCCCCACTTT
>TRBD1|TRBV5-1|-|TRBJ2-1
CASSWRDRVSYNEQFF
TGCGCCAGCAGCTGGAGGGACAGGGTATCCTACAATGAGCAGTTCTTC
>TRBD2|TRBV2|-|TRBJ2-4
CASSPSGGAAKNIQYF
TGTGCCAGCAGTCCGAGCGGGGGGGCGGCCAAAAACATTCAGTACTTC
>TRBD1|TRBV11-3|few|TRBJ1-4
CASSFDRDWDEKLFF
TGTGCCAGCAGCTTCGACAGGGACTGGGATGAAAAACTGTTTTTT
>-|TRBV7-2|-|TRBJ1-3
CASSLAGQYSGNTIYF
TGTGCCAGCAGCTTAGCCGGACAGTACTCTGGAAACACCATATATTTT
>-|TRBV6-1|few|TRBJ2-3
CASRAGLGRGDTQYF
TGTGCCAGCCGGGCCGGTTTGGGTAGGGGGGATACGCAGTATTTT
>-|TRBV7-9|-|TRBJ1-1
CASSTDSSTPRAFF
TGTGCCAGCAGCACGGACAGTTCTACTCCCCGAGCTTTCTTT
>-|TRBV5-1|-|TRBJ2-1
CASSIPSRAEQFF
TGCGCCAGCAGCATTCCGTCGAGGGCTGAGCAGTTCTTC
>-|TRBV21-1|-|TRBJ2-3
CASSKANSPDTQYF
TGTGCCAGCAGCAAAGCAAATAGCCCAGATACGCAGTATTTT
>-|TRBV14|-|TRBJ1-2
CASSPAGGSYGYTF
TGTGCCAGCAGCCCTGCTGGGGGGTCCTATGGCTACACCTTC
>-|TRBV5-5|-|TRBJ2-2
CASSSGQLNTGELFF
TGTGCCAGCAGCTCCGGACAGCTGAACACCGGGGAGCTGTTTTTT
>-|TRBV7-9|few|TRBJ1-2
CASSPEGSGYPF
TGTGCCAGCAGCCCGGAGGGAAGTGGCTACCCCTTC
>TRBD1|TRBV27|few|TRBJ2-7
CASSWGQGAREQYF
TGTGCCAGCAGTTGGGGACAGGGGGCAAGAGAGCAGTACTTC
>TRBD2|TRBV7-6|-|TRBJ2-5
CASSLGSGGPETQYF
TGTGCCAGCAGCTTAGGTTCGGGGGGGCCGGAGACCCAGTACTTC
>-|TRBV18|-|TRBJ2-7
CASSPPTGTYEQYF
TGTGCCAGCTCACCACCCACAGGGACCTACGAGCAGTACTTC
>-|TRBV9|-|TRBJ2-1
CASSNRDGGLFF
TGTGCCAGTAGCAATCGGGACGGGGGTTTGTTCTTC
>TRBD2|TRBV4-3|few|TRBJ2-5
CASSQGASGGSVETQYF
TGCGCCAGCAGCCAAGGGGCTAGCGGGGGGAGTGTGGAGACCCAGTACTTC